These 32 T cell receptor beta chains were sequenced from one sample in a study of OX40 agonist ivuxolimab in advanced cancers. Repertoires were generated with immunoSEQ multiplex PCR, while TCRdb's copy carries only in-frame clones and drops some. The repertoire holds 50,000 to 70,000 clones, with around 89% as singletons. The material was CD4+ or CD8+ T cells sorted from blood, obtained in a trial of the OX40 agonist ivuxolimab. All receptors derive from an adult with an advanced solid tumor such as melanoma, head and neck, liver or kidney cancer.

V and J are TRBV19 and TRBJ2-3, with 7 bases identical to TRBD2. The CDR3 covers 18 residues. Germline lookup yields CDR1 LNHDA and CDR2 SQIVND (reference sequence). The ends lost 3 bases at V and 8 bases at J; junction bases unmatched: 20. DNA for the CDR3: TGTGCCAGTAGTATTCCGAGGTTCCCAGCGGGGCCCCCCGGTACGCAGTATTTT. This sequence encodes CASSIPRFPAGPPGTQYF.

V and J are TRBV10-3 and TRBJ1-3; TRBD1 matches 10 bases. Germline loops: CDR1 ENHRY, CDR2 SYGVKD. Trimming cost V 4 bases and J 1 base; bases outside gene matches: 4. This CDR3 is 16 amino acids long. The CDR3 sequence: CAISGWTGGSGNTIYF. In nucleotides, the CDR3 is TGTGCCATCAGTGGTTGGACAGGGGGTTCTGGAAACACCATATATTTT.

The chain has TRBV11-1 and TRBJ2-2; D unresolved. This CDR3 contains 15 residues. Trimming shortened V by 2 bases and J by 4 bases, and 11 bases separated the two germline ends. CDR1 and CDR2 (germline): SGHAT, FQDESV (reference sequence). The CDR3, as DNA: TGTGCCAGCAGCTTATCCGGGCTCGTCACCGGGGAGCTGTTTTTT. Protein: CASSLSGLVTGELFF.

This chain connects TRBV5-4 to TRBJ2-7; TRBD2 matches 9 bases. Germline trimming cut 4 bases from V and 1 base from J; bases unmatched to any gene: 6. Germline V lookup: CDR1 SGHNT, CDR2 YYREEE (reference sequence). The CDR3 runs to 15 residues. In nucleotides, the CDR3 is TGTGCCAGCAGCGGGAAAAGCGGGAGGTCCTACGAGCAGTACTTC. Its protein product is CASSGKSGRSYEQYF.

The CDR3 DNA follows: TGTGCCAGCAGTGAGGGCAGAACCTACGAGCAGTACTTC. Protein sequence: CASSEGRTYEQYF. The chain combines TRBV2 with TRBJ2-7, with no clear D. Trimming removed 3 bases from V and 2 bases from J, with 8 bases in between. Germline lookup yields CDR1 SNHLY and CDR2 FYNNEI. The CDR3 runs 13 residues.

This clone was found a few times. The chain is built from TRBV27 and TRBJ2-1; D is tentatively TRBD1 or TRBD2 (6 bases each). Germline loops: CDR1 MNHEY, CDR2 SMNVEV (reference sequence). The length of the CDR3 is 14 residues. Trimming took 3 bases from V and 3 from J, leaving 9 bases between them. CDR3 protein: CASSLEGVYNEQFF. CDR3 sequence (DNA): TGTGCCAGCAGTTTGGAGGGGGTCTACAATGAGCAGTTCTTC.

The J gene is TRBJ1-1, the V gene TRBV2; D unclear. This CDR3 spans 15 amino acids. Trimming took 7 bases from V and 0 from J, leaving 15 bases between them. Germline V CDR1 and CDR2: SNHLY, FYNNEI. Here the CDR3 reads CASTKSRVVNTEAFF. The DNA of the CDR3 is TGTGCCAGCACAAAGTCCCGGGTGGTGAACACTGAAGCTTTCTTT. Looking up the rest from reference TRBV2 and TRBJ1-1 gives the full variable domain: EPEVTQTPSHQVTQMGQEVILRCVPISNHLYFYWYRQILGQKVEFLVSFYNNEISEKSEIFDDQFSVERPDGSNFTLKIRSTKLEDSAMYFCASTKSRVVNTEAFFGQGTRLTVV.

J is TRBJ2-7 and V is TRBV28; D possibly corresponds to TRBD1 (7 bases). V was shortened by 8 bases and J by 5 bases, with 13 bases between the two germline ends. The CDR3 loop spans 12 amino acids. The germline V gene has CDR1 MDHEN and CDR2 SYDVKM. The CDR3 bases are TGTGCCAGCCAGGGGGGCCTCCACGAGCAGTACTTC. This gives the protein CASQGGLHEQYF. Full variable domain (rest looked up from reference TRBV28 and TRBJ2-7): DVKVTQSSRYLVKRTGEKVFLECVQDMDHENMFWYRQDPGLGLRLIYFSYDVKMKEKGDIPEGYSVSREKKERFSLILESASTNQTSMYLCASQGGLHEQYFGPGTRLTVT.

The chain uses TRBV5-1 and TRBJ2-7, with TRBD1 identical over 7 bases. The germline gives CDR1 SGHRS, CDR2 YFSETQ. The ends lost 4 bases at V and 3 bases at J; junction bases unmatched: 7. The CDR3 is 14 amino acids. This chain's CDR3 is CASSKGTEVYEQYF. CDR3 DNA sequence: TGCGCCAGCAGCAAAGGGACAGAAGTCTACGAGCAGTACTTC.

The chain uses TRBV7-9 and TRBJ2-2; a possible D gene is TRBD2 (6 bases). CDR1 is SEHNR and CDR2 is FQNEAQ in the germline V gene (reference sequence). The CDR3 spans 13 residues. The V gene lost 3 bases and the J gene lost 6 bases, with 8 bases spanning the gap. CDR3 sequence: CASSLDYPGELFF. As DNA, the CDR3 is TGTGCCAGCAGCTTGGACTACCCCGGGGAGCTGTTTTTT.

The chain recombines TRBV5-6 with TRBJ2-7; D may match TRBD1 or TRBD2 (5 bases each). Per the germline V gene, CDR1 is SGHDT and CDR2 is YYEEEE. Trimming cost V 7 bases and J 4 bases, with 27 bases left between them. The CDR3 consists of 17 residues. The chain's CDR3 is CASCGYEGRTRPYEQYF. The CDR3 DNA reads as TGTGCCAGCTGTGGTTATGAGGGACGGACCAGACCTTACGAGCAGTACTTC.

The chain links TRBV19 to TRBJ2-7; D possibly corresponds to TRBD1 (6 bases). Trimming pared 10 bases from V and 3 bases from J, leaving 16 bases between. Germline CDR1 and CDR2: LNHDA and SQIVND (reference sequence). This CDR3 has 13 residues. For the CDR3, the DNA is TGTGCCACACGTCCGGGACACGTCTACGAGCAGTACTTC. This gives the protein CATRPGHVYEQYF.

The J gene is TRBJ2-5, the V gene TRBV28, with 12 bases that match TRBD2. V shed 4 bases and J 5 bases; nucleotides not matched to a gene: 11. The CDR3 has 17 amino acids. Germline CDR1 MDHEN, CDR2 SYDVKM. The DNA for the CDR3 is TGTGCCAGCAGTTGGGGTGTGTCTAGCGGGAGGGTTGAGACCCAGTACTTC. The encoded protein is CASSWGVSSGRVETQYF.

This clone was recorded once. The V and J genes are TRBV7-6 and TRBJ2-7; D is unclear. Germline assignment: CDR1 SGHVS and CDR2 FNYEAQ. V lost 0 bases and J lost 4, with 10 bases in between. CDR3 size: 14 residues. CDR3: CASSLAPEEYEQYF. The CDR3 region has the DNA TGTGCCAGCAGCTTAGCCCCAGAAGAGTACGAGCAGTACTTC.

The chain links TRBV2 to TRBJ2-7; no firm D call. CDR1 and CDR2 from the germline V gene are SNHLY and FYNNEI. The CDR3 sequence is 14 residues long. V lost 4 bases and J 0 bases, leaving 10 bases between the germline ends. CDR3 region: CASSANWDSYEQYF. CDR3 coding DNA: TGTGCCAGCAGTGCAAATTGGGACTCCTACGAGCAGTACTTC. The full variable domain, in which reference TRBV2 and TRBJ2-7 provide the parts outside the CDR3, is EPEVTQTPSHQVTQMGQEVILRCVPISNHLYFYWYRQILGQKVEFLVSFYNNEISEKSEIFDDQFSVERPDGSNFTLKIRSTKLEDSAMYFCASSANWDSYEQYFGPGTRLTVT.

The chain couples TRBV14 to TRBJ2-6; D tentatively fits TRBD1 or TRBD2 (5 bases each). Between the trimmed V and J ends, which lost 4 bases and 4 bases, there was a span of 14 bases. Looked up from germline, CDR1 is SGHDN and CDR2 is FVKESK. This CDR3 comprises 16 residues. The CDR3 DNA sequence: TGTGCCAGCAGCCTAGAGAGGGGATACGGGGCCAACGTCCTGACTTTC. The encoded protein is CASSLERGYGANVLTF.

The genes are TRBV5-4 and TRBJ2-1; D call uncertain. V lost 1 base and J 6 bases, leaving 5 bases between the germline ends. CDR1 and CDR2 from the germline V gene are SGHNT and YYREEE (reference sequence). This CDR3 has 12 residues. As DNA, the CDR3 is TGTGCCAGCAGCTTGTCAAGCAATGAGCAGTTCTTC. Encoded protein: CASSLSSNEQFF.

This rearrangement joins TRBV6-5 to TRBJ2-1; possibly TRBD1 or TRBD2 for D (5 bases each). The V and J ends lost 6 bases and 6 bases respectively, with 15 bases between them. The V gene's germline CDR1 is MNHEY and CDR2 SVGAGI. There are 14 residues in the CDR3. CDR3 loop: CASRQTGTFNEQFF. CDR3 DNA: TGTGCCAGCAGACAAACCGGGACCTTCAATGAGCAGTTCTTC.

The chain's CDR3 is CASSFGVDQPQHF. The CDR3 DNA is TGTGCCAGCAGTTTTGGGGTGGATCAGCCCCAGCATTTT. The chain recombines TRBV27 with TRBJ1-5; unclear D gene. From germline, CDR1 is MNHEY and CDR2 SMNVEV (reference sequence). The V end was cut by 3 bases, the J end by 5 bases, with 8 bases between. The CDR3 spans 13 residues.

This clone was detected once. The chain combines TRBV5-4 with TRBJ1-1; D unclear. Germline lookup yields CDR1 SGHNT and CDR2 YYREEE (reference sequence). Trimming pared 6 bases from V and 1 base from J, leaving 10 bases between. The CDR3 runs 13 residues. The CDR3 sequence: CASNLRGNTEAFF. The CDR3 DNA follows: TGTGCCAGCAACCTTCGGGGGAACACTGAAGCTTTCTTT.

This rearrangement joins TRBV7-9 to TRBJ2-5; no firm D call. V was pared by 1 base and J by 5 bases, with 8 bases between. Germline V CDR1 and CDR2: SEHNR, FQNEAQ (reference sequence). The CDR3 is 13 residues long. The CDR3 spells CASSLGPRETQYF. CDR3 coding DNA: TGTGCCAGCAGCTTAGGGCCCCGTGAGACCCAGTACTTC.

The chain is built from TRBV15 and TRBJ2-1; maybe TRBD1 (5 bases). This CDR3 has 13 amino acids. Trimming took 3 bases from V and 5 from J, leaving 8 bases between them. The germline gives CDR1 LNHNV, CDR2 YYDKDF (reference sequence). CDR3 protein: CATSSDSDNEQFF. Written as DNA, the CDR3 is TGTGCCACCAGCAGCGACAGTGACAATGAGCAGTTCTTC.

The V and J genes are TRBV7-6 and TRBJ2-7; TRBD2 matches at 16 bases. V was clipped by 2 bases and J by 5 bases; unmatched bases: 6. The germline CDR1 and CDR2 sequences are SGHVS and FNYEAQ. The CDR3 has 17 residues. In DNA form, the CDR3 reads TGTGCCAGCAGCTTAAGGGGACTAGCGGGAGGGTCGGACGAGCAGTACTTC. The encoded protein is CASSLRGLAGGSDEQYF.

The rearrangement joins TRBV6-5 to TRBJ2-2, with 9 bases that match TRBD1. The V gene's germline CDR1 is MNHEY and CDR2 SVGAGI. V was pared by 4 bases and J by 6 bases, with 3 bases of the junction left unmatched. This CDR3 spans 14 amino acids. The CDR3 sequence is CASSWTGVAGELFF. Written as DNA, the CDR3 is TGTGCCAGCAGTTGGACAGGGGTTGCCGGGGAGCTGTTTTTT.

The CDR3 loop is CASSLLGGGTDTQYF. DNA for the CDR3: TGTGCCAGCAGCTTATTGGGCGGGGGCACAGATACGCAGTATTTT. The chain has TRBV7-3 and TRBJ2-3, with D possibly being TRBD2 (6 bases). Trimming took 2 bases from V and 1 from J, leaving 10 bases between them. Germline CDR1 SGHTA, CDR2 FQGTGA. CDR3 length equals 15 residues.

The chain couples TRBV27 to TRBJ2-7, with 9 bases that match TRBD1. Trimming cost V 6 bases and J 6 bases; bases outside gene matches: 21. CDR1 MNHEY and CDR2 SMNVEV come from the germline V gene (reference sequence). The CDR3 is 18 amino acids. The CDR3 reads CASRWGGTGSESRGEQYF. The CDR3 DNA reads TGTGCCAGCAGGTGGGGGGGGACAGGGTCTGAATCGCGGGGCGAGCAGTACTTC.

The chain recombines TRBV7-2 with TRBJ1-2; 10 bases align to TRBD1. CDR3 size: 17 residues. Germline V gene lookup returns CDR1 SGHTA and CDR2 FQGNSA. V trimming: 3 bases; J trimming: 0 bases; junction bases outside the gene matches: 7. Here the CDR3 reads CASSFSWTGGTNYGYTF. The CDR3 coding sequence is TGTGCCAGCAGCTTCAGTTGGACAGGGGGGACTAACTATGGCTACACCTTC. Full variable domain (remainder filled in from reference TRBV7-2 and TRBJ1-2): GAGVSQSPSNKVTEKGKDVELRCDPISGHTALYWYRQSLGQGLEFLIYFQGNSAPDKSGLPSDRFSAERTGGSVSTLTIQRTQQEDSAVYLCASSFSWTGGTNYGYTFGSGTRLTVV.

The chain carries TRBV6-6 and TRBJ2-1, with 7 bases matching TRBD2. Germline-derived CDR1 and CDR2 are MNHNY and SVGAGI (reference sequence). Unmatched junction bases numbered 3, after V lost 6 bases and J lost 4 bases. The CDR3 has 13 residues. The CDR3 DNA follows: TGTGCCAGCAGGTCGGGGGGATACAATGAGCAGTTCTTC. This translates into CASRSGGYNEQFF.

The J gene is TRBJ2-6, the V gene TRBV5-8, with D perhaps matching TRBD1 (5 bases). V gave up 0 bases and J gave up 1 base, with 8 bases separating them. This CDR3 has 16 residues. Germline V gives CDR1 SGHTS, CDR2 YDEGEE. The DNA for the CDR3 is TGTGCCAGCAGCTTGGAGGGGTTTTCTGGGGCCAACGTCCTGACTTTC. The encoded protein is CASSLEGFSGANVLTF.

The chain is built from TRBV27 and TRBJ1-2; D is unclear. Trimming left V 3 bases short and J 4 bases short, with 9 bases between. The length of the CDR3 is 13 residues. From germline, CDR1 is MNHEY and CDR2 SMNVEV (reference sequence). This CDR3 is CASSLSGFYGYTF. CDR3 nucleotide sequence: TGTGCCAGCAGTTTGTCGGGTTTCTATGGCTACACCTTC.

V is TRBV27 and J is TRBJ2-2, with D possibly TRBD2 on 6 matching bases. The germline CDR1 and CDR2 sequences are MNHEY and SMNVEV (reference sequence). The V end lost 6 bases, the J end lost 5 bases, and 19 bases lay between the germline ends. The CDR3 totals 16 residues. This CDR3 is CASRGTGRLGTGELFF. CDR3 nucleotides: TGTGCCAGCAGGGGAACCGGGAGACTTGGGACCGGGGAGCTGTTTTTT.

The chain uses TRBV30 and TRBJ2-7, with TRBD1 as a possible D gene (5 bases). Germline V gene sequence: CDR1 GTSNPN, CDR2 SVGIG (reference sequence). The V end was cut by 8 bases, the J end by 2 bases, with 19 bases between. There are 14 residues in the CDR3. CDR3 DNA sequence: TGTGCCGGCGGCCCCGGTCAACAGGCCTACGAGCAGTACTTC. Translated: CAGGPGQQAYEQYF. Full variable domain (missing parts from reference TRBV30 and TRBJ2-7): SQTIHQWPATLVQPVGSPLSLECTVEGTSNPNLYWYRQAAGRGLQLLFYSVGIGQISSEVPQNLSASRPQDRQFILSSKKLLLSDSGFYLCAGGPGQQAYEQYFGPGTRLTVT.